The source of this TCR beta chain is a study of T cell repertoires in cytomegalovirus infection. The wider study: CMV infection together with matching HLA type was indicated by public TCR beta signatures.

V dropped 2 bases and J dropped 5 bases, with 9 bases sitting between them. Germline-derived CDR1 and CDR2 are DFQATT and SNEGSKA (reference sequence). The length of the CDR3 is 12 residues. In TCRdb, the reads were re-called with MiXCR into one record per CDR3 protein. Of a few hundred thousand distinct CDR3 sequences in the sample, around a tenth were seen once. The rearrangement uses TRBV20-1 and TRBJ2-5; D unresolved. The sample consisted of PBMCs. This receptor was obtained from a human donor in good health (CMV status not recorded). Some clones in this sample may be carry-over from other donors' samples. The CDR3 nucleotides read TGCAGTGCTAGACCCCCCCTGGAGACCCAGTACTTC. Translation: CSARPPLETQYF.